Presented here are 2 T cell receptor beta chains from one specimen sequenced in a study of identical twins. TCRdb independently ran MiXCR on the 5' RACE reads; one entry per CDR3 protein. The sample gives more than 1.5 million distinct CDR3 sequences, under 35% of which show up once; 0.27% is in the top ten. Sequenced: cord blood. The receptors here all came from a newborn girl in good health.

The rearrangement joins TRBV20-1 to TRBJ2-6, with a tentative D call TRBD1 (6 bases). V lost 2 bases and J 0 bases, leaving 14 bases between the germline ends. Germline V gives CDR1 DFQATT, CDR2 SNEGSKA (reference sequence). CDR3 length: 17 residues. The CDR3 region is CSARQGPSASGANVLTF. CDR3 coding DNA: TGCAGTGCTAGACAGGGGCCCAGTGCCTCTGGGGCCAACGTCCTGACTTTC.

This CDR3 reads CASSGSRQGVSGRLYNEQFF. CDR3 DNA sequence: TGTGCCAGCAGCGGGTCACGACAGGGGGTAAGCGGGAGATTATACAATGAGCAGTTCTTC. The chain joins TRBV28 to TRBJ2-1, with a tentative D call TRBD1 (9 bases). CDR3 size: 20 residues. Germline CDR1 and CDR2: MDHEN and SYDVKM. Trimming took off 6 bases at V and 4 bases at J, with 31 bases between the two ends.